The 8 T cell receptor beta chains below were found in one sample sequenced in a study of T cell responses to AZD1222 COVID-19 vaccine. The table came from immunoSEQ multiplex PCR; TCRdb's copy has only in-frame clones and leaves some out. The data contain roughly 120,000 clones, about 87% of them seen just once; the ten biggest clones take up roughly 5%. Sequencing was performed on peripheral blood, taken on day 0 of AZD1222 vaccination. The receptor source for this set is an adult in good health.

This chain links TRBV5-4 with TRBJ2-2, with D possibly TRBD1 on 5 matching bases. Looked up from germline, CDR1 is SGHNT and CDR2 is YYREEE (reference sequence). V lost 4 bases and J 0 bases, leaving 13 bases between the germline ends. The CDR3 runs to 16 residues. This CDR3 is CASSPMTVANTGELFF. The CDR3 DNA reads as TGTGCCAGCAGCCCCATGACAGTCGCGAACACCGGGGAGCTGTTTTTT.

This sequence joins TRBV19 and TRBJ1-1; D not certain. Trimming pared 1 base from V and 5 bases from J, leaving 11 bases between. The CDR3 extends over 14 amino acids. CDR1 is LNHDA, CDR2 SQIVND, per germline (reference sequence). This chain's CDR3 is CASSIGPEETEAFF. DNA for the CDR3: TGTGCCAGTAGTATAGGCCCTGAGGAGACTGAAGCTTTCTTT.

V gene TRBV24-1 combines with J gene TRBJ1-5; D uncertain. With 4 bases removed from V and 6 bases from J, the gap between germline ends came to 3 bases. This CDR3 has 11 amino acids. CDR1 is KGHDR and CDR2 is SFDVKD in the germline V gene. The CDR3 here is CATSEGQPQHF. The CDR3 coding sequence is TGTGCCACCAGTGAGGGTCAGCCCCAGCATTTT.

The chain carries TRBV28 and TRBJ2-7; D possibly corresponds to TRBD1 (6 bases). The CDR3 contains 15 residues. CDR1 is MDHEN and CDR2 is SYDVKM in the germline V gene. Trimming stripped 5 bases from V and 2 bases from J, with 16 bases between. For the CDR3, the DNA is TGTGCCAGCAGTAAAAACAGGGAGATCGCCTACGAGCAGTACTTC. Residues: CASSKNREIAYEQYF.

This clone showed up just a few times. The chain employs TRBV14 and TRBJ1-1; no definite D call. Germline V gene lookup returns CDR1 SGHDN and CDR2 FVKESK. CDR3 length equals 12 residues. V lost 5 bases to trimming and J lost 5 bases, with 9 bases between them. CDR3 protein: CASSYDFTEAFF. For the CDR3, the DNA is TGTGCCAGCAGCTACGACTTTACTGAAGCTTTCTTT.

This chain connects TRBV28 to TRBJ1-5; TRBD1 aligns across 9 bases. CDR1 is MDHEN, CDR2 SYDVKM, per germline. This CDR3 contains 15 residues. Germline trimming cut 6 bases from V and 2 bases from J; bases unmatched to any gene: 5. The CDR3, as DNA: TGTGCCAGCAGGACAGGGGGACAGGGCAATCAGCCCCAGCATTTT. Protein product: CASRTGGQGNQPQHF.

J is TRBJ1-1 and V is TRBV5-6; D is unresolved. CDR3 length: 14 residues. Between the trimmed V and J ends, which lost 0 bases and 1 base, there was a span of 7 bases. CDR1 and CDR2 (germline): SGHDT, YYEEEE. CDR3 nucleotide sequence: TGTGCCAGCAGCTTGGCGGTAGCGAACACTGAAGCTTTCTTT. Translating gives CASSLAVANTEAFF.

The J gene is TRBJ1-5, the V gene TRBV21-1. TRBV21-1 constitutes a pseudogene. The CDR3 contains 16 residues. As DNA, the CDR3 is TGTGCCAGCAGCAAAGTTCCGGGGCATAGCAATCAGCCCCAGCATTTT. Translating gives CASSKVPGHSNQPQHF.